This T cell receptor (beta chain) was sequenced during a study of regulatory T cells in long-lasting Graves disease. The CDR3 covers 15 residues. V dropped 6 bases and J dropped 3; count of bases not matched to a gene: 9. Germline CDR1 is KGHSH and CDR2 is LQKENI. Investigators prepared the TCR beta libraries by applying iRepertoire HTBI primers and Arm-PCR of CDR3 regions. TCRdb itself ran the multiplex PCR reads through MiXCR, one entry per CDR3 protein. The table records roughly 450,000 distinct CDR3 sequences, about 20% of them present only once. Time point reported: persistent/refractory GD, antithyroid drugs over 5 years with positive TRAb. Following extraction of RNA from PBMCs, that RNA was used to make the TCR library. An endocrinology department in Xi'an, China, supplied the patients. EDTA tubes received around 9.9 milliliters of collected peripheral blood. To note about this clonotype: Its target is unknown.

Whole-study results and caveats: Newly diagnosed Graves' patients had higher TCR diversity than persistent ones. Persistent disease showed a preference for TRBV28, TRBJ1-2 and TRBJ2-5.

The input for sequencing was peripheral blood mononuclear cells (PBMCs), taken when the disease was refractory, from a patient treated with antithyroid drugs. The chain joins TRBV18 to TRBJ2-7, with 9 bases lining up with TRBD2. This receptor was obtained from a female donor with Graves disease. The CDR3 DNA reads TGTGCCAGCTCGGTTCGCCTAGCGGGGCTCTACGAGCAGTACTTC. It is translated as CASSVRLAGLYEQYF.